A single sample is the source of the 18 T cell receptor beta chains below, sequenced in a study of blood T cell repertoires in COVID-19. The assay was immunoSEQ multiplex PCR, and TCRdb's table has in-frame clones only and misses some. The sample carries hundreds of thousands of clones, around 88% recorded once. Sequenced material: PBMCs or T cells enriched from blood (not recorded which). These receptor sequences come from a woman aged 35 to 49 who had recovered from COVID-19.

The CDR3 DNA sequence: TGTGCCACCAGTGCCACTCTAGCGGGAAGCTACAATGAGCAGTTCTTC. It specifies CATSATLAGSYNEQFF. V gene TRBV24-1 combines with J gene TRBJ2-1, with 9 bases that match TRBD2. Germline assignment: CDR1 KGHDR and CDR2 SFDVKD. Trimming removed 5 bases from V and 3 bases from J; junction bases left unmatched: 7. The CDR3 covers 16 residues.

The rearrangement joins TRBV28 to TRBJ1-4; maybe TRBD1 (6 bases). CDR1 is MDHEN, CDR2 SYDVKM, per germline. V was shortened by 5 bases and J by 0 bases, with 16 bases between the two germline ends. This CDR3 has 17 amino acids. The CDR3 protein is CASSPVGGQSTNEKLFF. CDR3 DNA sequence: TGTGCCAGCAGTCCCGTGGGGGGGCAATCAACTAATGAAAAACTGTTTTTT.

In the case of this clone: The sample holds other DNA sequences that translate to the same CDR3. CDR3 DNA sequence: TGTGCCAGCAGCCAAGGGACACTGAACACTGAAGCTTTCTTT. Translating it yields CASSQGTLNTEAFF. This chain joins TRBV3-1 (or the pseudogene TRBV3-2) and TRBJ1-1; D perhaps matches TRBD1 (5 bases). Deletions cut 1 base from V and 0 bases from J, with 6 bases between. The germline V gene encodes CDR1 LGHDT and CDR2 YNNKEL (reference sequence). The CDR3 extends over 14 amino acids.

This sequence joins TRBV2 and TRBJ2-7; D is uncertain. The CDR3 contains 13 residues. The germline gives CDR1 SNHLY, CDR2 FYNNEI. V was pared by 3 bases and J by 6 bases, with 12 bases between. This chain's CDR3 is CASSDWWAPEQYF. CDR3 nucleotides: TGTGCCAGCAGTGATTGGTGGGCGCCCGAGCAGTACTTC.

This CDR3 reads CASSTSGRRGDEQYF. Written as DNA, the CDR3 is TGTGCCAGCAGCACTAGCGGGAGAAGAGGGGACGAGCAGTACTTC. The chain has TRBV7-2 and TRBJ2-7, with TRBD2 matching 11 bases. The CDR3 has 15 residues. The germline V gene has CDR1 SGHTA and CDR2 FQGNSA. With 5 bases clipped from V and 5 bases from J, the junction kept 8 bases outside the gene matches. The entire variable domain, with the rest obtained from reference TRBV7-2 and TRBJ2-7, is as follows: GAGVSQSPSNKVTEKGKDVELRCDPISGHTALYWYRQSLGQGLEFLIYFQGNSAPDKSGLPSDRFSAERTGGSVSTLTIQRTQQEDSAVYLCASSTSGRRGDEQYFGPGTRLTVT.

CDR3: CATSSNGGLIRNEQFF. The CDR3, as DNA: TGTGCCACCAGTTCCAACGGCGGCTTGATTAGGAATGAGCAGTTCTTC. This chain uses TRBV24-1 with TRBJ2-1; D call uncertain. Trimming left V 6 bases short and J 7 bases short, with 21 bases between. Germline V CDR1 and CDR2: KGHDR, SFDVKD. The CDR3 contains 16 residues.

This clone was seen once. The chain employs TRBV7-3 and TRBJ1-2; 8 bases line up with TRBD1. J gave up 6 bases and V 5 bases, and 5 bases lay outside the gene matches. This CDR3 is built from 13 residues. The V gene's germline CDR1 is SGHTA and CDR2 FQGTGA. Written as DNA, the CDR3 is TGTGCCAGCAGCAGAACAGGGGGAAATGGCTACACCTTC. It specifies CASSRTGGNGYTF.

The genes are TRBV7-8 and TRBJ1-5, with 7 bases fitting TRBD1. The V segment lost 4 bases and the J segment 3 bases; nucleotides outside the gene matches: 6. The CDR3 consists of 15 residues. The germline V gene has CDR1 SGHVS and CDR2 FQNEAQ. In nucleotides, the CDR3 is TGTGCCAGCAGCTCGACAGGGAATATCAATCAGCCCCAGCATTTT. This sequence encodes CASSSTGNINQPQHF.

The CDR3 sequence is CASSLAVPRDYEQYF. CDR3 nucleotides: TGTGCCAGCAGCTTAGCGGTTCCAAGAGACTACGAGCAGTACTTC. The chain employs TRBV7-2 and TRBJ2-7; unclear D gene. Germline CDR1 SGHTA, CDR2 FQGNSA. Trimming stripped 0 bases from V and 3 bases from J, with 12 bases between. There are 15 residues in the CDR3.

This CDR3 reads CASSQDVAGNYEQYF. CDR3 nucleotides: TGTGCCAGCAGCCAAGATGTAGCGGGTAACTACGAGCAGTACTTC. The V and J genes are TRBV4-2 and TRBJ2-7; 7 bases align to TRBD2. Germline V gene sequence: CDR1 LGHNA, CDR2 YNFKEQ. The junction had 5 bases not matched to a gene; V was cut back by 0 bases and J by 3 bases. The CDR3 runs to 15 residues.

This chain connects TRBV25-1 to TRBJ2-1; 10 positions match TRBD2. This CDR3 spans 15 amino acids. From germline, CDR1 is MGHDK and CDR2 SYGVNS. Trimming at V came to 2 bases and at J to 6 bases, leaving 4 bases not matched to a gene. The CDR3 DNA reads TGTGCCAGCAGTGAACATAGCGGGAGGATCAATGAGCAGTTCTTC. This gives the protein CASSEHSGRINEQFF.

The chain joins TRBV4-1 to TRBJ1-2; possible D gene TRBD1, 6 bases. Germline assignment: CDR1 MGHRA and CDR2 YSYEKL. There are 15 residues in the CDR3. Trimming removed 7 bases from V and 7 bases from J, with 22 bases in between. The CDR3 region is CASTNTAAGARGYTF. The CDR3 DNA follows: TGCGCCAGCACCAACACCGCGGCGGGGGCGCGTGGCTACACCTTC.

The chain recombines TRBV7-9 with TRBJ2-3; possible D gene TRBD2, 5 bases. Per germline, CDR1 SEHNR and CDR2 FQNEAQ (reference sequence). This CDR3 is 12 amino acids long. Between the trimmed V and J ends, which lost 5 bases and 6 bases, there was a span of 9 bases. The CDR3 loop reads CASSPRGDTQYF. For the CDR3, the DNA is TGTGCCAGCAGCCCCCGAGGGGATACGCAGTATTTT.

This clone was picked up a small number of times. The rearrangement joins TRBV7-9 to TRBJ2-3; 11 nucleotides line up with TRBD2. CDR1 SEHNR and CDR2 FQNEAQ come from the germline V gene (reference sequence). The CDR3 is 15 amino acids. V shed 5 bases, J shed 6 bases, and the junction held 7 bases outside the gene matches. In nucleotides, the CDR3 is TGTGCCAGCAGCAGTACTAGCGGGAGTTTCGATACGCAGTATTTT. Its translation is CASSSTSGSFDTQYF. Filled out from reference TRBV7-9 and TRBJ2-3, the complete variable domain reads DTGVSQNPRHKITKRGQNVTFRCDPISEHNRLYWYRQTLGQGPEFLTYFQNEAQLEKSRLLSDRFSAERPKGSFSTLEIQRTEQGDSAMYLCASSSTSGSFDTQYFGPGTRLTVL.

The CDR3 spells CASSYDRIRGYTF. CDR3 in DNA: TGTGCCAGCAGTTACGACAGGATAAGAGGCTACACCTTC. The gene calls are TRBV6-5 and TRBJ1-2, with TRBD1 as a possible D gene (6 bases). The CDR3 length is 13 residues. The germline V and J ends were trimmed by 2 bases and 8 bases, with 12 bases remaining between them. The germline CDR1 and CDR2 sequences are MNHEY and SVGAGI.

The rearrangement links TRBV19 to TRBJ2-1, with 7 bases lining up with TRBD2. The CDR3 covers 17 residues. Germline CDR1 LNHDA, CDR2 SQIVND (reference sequence). V lost 4 bases, J lost 6 bases, and 15 bases stayed unmatched. CDR3 nucleotide sequence: TGTGCCAGTAGTAGCCCCCGGGGAGCGGGAAGCCCCAATGAGCAGTTCTTC. It is translated as CASSSPRGAGSPNEQFF.

The chain couples TRBV7-2 to TRBJ1-1; 9 positions match TRBD1. The ends lost 5 bases at V and 0 bases at J; junction bases unmatched: 13. The CDR3 consists of 18 residues. Germline loops: CDR1 SGHTA, CDR2 FQGNSA. The CDR3 sequence: CASSRRPGQGIMNTEAFF. The DNA of the CDR3 is TGTGCCAGCAGCCGGAGACCAGGACAGGGGATCATGAACACTGAAGCTTTCTTT.

This rearrangement joins TRBV4-1 to TRBJ1-2; 7 bases map to TRBD1. After removal of 4 bases from V and 7 bases from J, the junction contained 6 bases not matched to a gene. This CDR3 contains 13 residues. CDR1 is MGHRA, CDR2 YSYEKL, per germline. CDR3 in DNA: TGCGCCAGCAGCCTAGGGACAGCCGGTGGCTACACCTTC. It translates to CASSLGTAGGYTF.